This TCR beta chain was sequenced during a study of graft-versus-host responses after intestinal transplantation. Germline V gene lookup returns CDR1 SNHLY and CDR2 FYNNEI. This CDR3 spans 11 amino acids. V lost 8 bases and J 3 bases, leaving 8 bases between the germline ends. Clones were sequenced by immunoSEQ multiplex PCR, and TCRdb holds only the in-frame ones, with some missing. The table records about 12,000 clones, about 83% of them present only once. The sample consisted of PBMCs, taken about 130 days after transplant. The source of this sequence is a human patient who received an intestinal transplant, so some T cells may come from the graft donor. V is TRBV2 and J is TRBJ2-7; TRBD2 might be the D (5 bases). CDR3 protein: CASASGYEQYF. CDR3 nucleotides: TGTGCCAGCGCCAGCGGCTACGAGCAGTACTTC.